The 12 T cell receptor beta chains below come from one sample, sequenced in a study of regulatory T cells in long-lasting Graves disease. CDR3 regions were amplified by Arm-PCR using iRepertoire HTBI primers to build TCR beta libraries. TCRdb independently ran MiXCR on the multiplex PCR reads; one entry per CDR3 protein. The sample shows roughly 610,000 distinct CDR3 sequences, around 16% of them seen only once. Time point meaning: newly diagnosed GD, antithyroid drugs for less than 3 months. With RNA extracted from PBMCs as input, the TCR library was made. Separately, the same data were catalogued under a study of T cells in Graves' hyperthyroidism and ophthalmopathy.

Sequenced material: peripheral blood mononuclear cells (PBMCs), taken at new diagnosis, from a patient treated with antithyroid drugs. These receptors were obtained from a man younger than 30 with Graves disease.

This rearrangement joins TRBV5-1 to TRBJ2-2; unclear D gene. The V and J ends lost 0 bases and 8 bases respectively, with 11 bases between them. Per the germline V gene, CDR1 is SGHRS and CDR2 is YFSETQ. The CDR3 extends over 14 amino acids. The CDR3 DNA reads TGCGCCAGCAGCTTGGAGCCGCTCTTAGGGGAGCTGTTTTTT. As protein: CASSLEPLLGELFF.

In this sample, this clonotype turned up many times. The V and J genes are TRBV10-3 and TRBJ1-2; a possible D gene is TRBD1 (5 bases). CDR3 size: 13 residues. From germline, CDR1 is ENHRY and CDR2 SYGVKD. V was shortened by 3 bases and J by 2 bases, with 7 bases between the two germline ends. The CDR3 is CAISDRENYGYTF. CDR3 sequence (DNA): TGTGCCATCAGTGACAGGGAGAACTATGGCTACACCTTC.

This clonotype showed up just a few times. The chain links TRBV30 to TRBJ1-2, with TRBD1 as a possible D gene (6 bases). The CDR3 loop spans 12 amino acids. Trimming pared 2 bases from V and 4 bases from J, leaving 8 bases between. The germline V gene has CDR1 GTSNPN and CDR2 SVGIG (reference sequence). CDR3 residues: CAWSPGAYGYTF. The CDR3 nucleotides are TGTGCCTGGAGTCCGGGGGCCTATGGCTACACCTTC.

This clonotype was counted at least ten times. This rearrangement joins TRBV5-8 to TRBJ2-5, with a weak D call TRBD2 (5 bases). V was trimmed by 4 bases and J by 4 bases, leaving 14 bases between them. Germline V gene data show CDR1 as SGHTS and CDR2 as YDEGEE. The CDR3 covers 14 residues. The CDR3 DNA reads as TGTGCCAGCAGCGGGTCCGGGGATACAGAGACCCAGTACTTC. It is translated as CASSGSGDTETQYF.

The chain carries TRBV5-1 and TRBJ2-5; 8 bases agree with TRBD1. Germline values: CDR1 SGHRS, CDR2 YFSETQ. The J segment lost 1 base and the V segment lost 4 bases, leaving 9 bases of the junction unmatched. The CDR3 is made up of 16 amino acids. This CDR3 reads CASSIAGGSVQETQYF. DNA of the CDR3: TGCGCCAGCAGCATAGCAGGGGGCAGTGTCCAAGAGACCCAGTACTTC.

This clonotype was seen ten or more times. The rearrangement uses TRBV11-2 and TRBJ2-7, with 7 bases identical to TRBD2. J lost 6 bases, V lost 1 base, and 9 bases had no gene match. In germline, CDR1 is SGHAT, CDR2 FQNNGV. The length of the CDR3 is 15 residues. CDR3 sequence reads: CASSLAVTSWPEQYF. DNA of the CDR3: TGTGCCAGCAGCTTAGCGGTGACTAGCTGGCCCGAGCAGTACTTC.

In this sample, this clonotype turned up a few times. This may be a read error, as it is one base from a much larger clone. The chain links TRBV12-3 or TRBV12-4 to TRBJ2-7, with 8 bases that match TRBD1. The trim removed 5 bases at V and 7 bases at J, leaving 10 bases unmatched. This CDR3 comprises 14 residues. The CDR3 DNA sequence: TGTGCCAGCAGTATCCTCAGGGGGCAGCGGGAGCAGTACTTC. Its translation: CASSILRGQREQYF.

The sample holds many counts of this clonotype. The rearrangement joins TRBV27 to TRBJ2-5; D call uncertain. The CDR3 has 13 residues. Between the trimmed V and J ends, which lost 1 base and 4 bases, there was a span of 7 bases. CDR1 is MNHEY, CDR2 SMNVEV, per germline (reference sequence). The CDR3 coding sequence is TGTGCCAGCAGTTTATTCCGCGCAGAGACCCAGTACTTC. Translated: CASSLFRAETQYF.

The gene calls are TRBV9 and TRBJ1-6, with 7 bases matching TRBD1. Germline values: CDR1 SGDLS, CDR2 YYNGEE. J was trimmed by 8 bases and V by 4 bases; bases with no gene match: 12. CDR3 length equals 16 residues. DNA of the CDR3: TGTGCCAGCAGCTCCAGGGACAGCCCCGGGGATTCACCCCTCCACTTT. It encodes CASSSRDSPGDSPLHF.

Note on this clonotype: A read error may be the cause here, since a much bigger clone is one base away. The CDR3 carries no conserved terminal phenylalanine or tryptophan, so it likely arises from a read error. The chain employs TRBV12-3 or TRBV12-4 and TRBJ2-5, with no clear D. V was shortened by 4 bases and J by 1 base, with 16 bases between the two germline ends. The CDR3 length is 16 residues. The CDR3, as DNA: TGTGCCAGCAGTTCCCCTCCCCCCCGGATCCAAGAGACCCAGTACCTC. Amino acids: CASSSPPPRIQETQYL.

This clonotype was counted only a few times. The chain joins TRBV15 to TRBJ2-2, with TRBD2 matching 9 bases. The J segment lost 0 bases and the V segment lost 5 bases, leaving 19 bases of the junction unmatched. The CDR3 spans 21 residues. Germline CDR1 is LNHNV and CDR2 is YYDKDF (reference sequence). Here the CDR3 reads CATSDPGLALKSFANTGELFF. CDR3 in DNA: TGTGCCACCAGCGATCCGGGACTAGCCCTAAAGTCCTTCGCGAACACCGGGGAGCTGTTTTTT.

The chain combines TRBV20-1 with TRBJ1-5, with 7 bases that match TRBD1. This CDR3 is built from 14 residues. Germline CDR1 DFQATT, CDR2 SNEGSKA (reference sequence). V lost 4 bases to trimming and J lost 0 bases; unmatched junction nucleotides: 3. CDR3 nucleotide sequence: TGCAGTGCTAAACAGGGGAATAGCAATCAGCCCCAGCATTTT. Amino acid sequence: CSAKQGNSNQPQHF.